This note documents a single TCR beta chain sequence. Its antigen remains unknown. The method was immunoSEQ multiplex PCR; TCRdb's version includes in-frame clones alone and lacks a portion of them. The repertoire holds 95,000 to 150,000 clones, with 92% as singletons. Trimming left V 0 bases short and J 5 bases short, with 14 bases between. The CDR3 is 15 amino acids. The V gene's germline CDR1 is SGHRS and CDR2 YFSETQ. This sample was included in a study of T cell responses to AZD1222 COVID-19 vaccine. Findings and caveats of the study: Only five or six AZD1222 recipients were seropositive at baseline. Repertoires in all cases were sampled only once the peak T cell response had passed.

The clonotype originates from an adult who received the AZD1222 COVID-19 vaccine. This chain links TRBV5-1 with TRBJ1-1, with D possibly matching TRBD1 (5 bases). Sequencing used peripheral blood, obtained 28 days after the second AZD1222 dose. CDR3 in DNA: TGCGCCAGCAGCTTGGTCGGGGGATGGGAGACTGAAGCTTTCTTT. It translates to CASSLVGGWETEAFF.